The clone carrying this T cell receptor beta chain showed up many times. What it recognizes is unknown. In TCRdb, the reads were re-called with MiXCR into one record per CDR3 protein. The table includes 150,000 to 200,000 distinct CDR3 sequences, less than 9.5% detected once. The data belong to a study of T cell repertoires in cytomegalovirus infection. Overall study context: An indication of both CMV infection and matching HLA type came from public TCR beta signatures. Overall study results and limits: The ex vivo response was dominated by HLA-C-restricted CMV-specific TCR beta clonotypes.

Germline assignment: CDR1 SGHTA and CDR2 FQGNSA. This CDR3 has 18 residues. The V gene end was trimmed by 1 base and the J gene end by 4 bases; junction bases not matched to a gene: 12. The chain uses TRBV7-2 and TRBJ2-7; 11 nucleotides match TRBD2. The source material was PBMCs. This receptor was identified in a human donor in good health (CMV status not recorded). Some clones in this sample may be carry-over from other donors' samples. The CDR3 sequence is CASSLGLAGSQSDYEQYF. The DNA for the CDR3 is TGTGCCAGCAGCTTAGGACTAGCGGGATCACAGTCGGATTACGAGCAGTACTTC.